A single sample gave rise to the 30 T cell receptor beta chains below, sequenced in a study of blood T cell repertoires in COVID-19. Profiled with immunoSEQ multiplex PCR; TCRdb holds only in-frame clones, not every one. The table has about 190,000 clones, just under 85% seen once. What was sequenced was peripheral blood. These receptors originate from a woman between 70 and 85 years old with active or convalescent COVID-19.

With respect to this clone: Compared with germline, one end of the junction differs, possibly owing to a read error. The chain recombines TRBV5-1 with TRBJ2-1, with 9 bases that match TRBD2. Germline CDR1 and CDR2: SGHRS and YFSETQ. CDR3 length equals 15 residues. Here the CDR3 reads CASSWAGTSYNEQLF. The CDR3, as DNA: TGCGCCAGCAGCTGGGCCGGGACTAGCTACAATGAGCAGCTCTTC. Full variable domain (rest looked up from reference TRBV5-1 and TRBJ2-1): KAGVTQTPRYLIKTRGQQVTLSCSPISGHRSVSWYQQTPGQGLQFLFEYFSETQRNKGNFPGRFSGRQFSNSRSEMNVSTLELGDSALYLCASSWAGTSYNEQLFGPGTRLTVL.

Only one count was recorded for this clone. The rearrangement joins TRBV19 to TRBJ2-2; D gene unclear. Per germline, CDR1 LNHDA and CDR2 SQIVND (reference sequence). Trimming removed 5 bases at V and 2 bases at J, with 12 bases between. This CDR3 is built from 15 residues. The CDR3 here is CASSPPQLNTGELFF. CDR3 sequence (DNA): TGTGCCAGTAGTCCACCCCAGTTAAACACCGGGGAGCTGTTTTTT.

V gene TRBV19 combines with J gene TRBJ2-2; TRBD2 matches at 8 bases. The CDR3 runs 15 residues. V dropped 6 bases and J dropped 2; count of bases not matched to a gene: 5. From germline, CDR1 is LNHDA and CDR2 SQIVND (reference sequence). The CDR3 loop is CASSLAGINTGELFF. The CDR3 DNA follows: TGTGCCAGTAGCTTAGCGGGAATCAACACCGGGGAGCTGTTTTTT.

The CDR3: CASSDGLAGGPRADTQYF. The CDR3 DNA reads TGTGCCAGCAGCGACGGACTAGCGGGAGGGCCAAGGGCAGATACGCAGTATTTT. The rearrangement links TRBV7-9 to TRBJ2-3, with 15 nucleotides matching TRBD2. The CDR3 runs 18 residues. Germline V gene sequence: CDR1 SEHNR, CDR2 FQNEAQ (reference sequence). V dropped 5 bases and J dropped 4; count of bases not matched to a gene: 10.

The chain is built from TRBV18 and TRBJ1-2; D might be TRBD1 (6 bases). Trimming left V 5 bases short and J 2 bases short, with 9 bases between. The length of the CDR3 is 13 residues. Germline assignment: CDR1 KGHSH and CDR2 LQKENI. Written as DNA, the CDR3 is TGTGCCAGCTCAGCTGACAGGAACTATGGCTACACCTTC. Translated, it gives CASSADRNYGYTF.

The chain uses TRBV7-9 and TRBJ2-5; 11 nucleotides match TRBD1. The CDR3 totals 16 residues. Losses at the gene ends were 7 bases for V and 1 base for J; bases not matched to a gene: 8. From germline, CDR1 is SEHNR and CDR2 FQNEAQ (reference sequence). CDR3 in DNA: TGTGCCAGCACAACCGGGACAGGGGGTTCCCAAGAGACCCAGTACTTC. It translates to CASTTGTGGSQETQYF.

The V gene is TRBV28, the J gene TRBJ1-4; 7 positions agree with TRBD1. Germline V gene lookup returns CDR1 MDHEN and CDR2 SYDVKM. This CDR3 region has 13 residues. J gave up 8 bases and V 6 bases, and 6 bases lay outside the gene matches. The CDR3 reads CASRTGFGEKLFF. DNA of the CDR3: TGTGCCAGCAGGACAGGGTTTGGAGAAAAACTGTTTTTT.

This chain connects TRBV5-1 to TRBJ1-2, with a possible D match to TRBD1 (5 bases). Germline CDR1 and CDR2: SGHRS and YFSETQ. The CDR3 runs to 15 residues. V lost 4 bases, J lost 6 bases, and 19 bases lay in between. The CDR3 sequence is CASSPRRGGVDGYTF. The CDR3 DNA sequence: TGCGCCAGCAGCCCCCGCCGGGGAGGGGTGGATGGCTACACCTTC.

The chain uses TRBV24-1 and TRBJ2-3; 7 bases align to TRBD1. The germline V gene has CDR1 KGHDR and CDR2 SFDVKD. J lost 6 bases, V lost 0 bases, and 14 bases had no gene match. The CDR3 is 18 residues long. CDR3 in DNA: TGTGCCACCAGTGATTTGGGGACCGGGACAGCCCAAGGGGATACGCAGTATTTT. It encodes CATSDLGTGTAQGDTQYF.

The chain joins TRBV24-1 to TRBJ1-2; 9 bases agree with TRBD1. The CDR3 loop spans 14 amino acids. Losses at the gene ends were 3 bases for V and 8 bases for J; bases not matched to a gene: 6. From germline, CDR1 is KGHDR and CDR2 SFDVKD. The CDR3 sequence is CATSDGDRGNGYTF. CDR3 bases: TGTGCCACCAGTGATGGAGACAGGGGGAACGGCTACACCTTC.

V is TRBV5-1 and J is TRBJ2-2; 9 bases are a match to TRBD1. The ends lost 3 bases at V and 7 bases at J; junction bases unmatched: 7. Germline V gene data show CDR1 as SGHRS and CDR2 as YFSETQ. The CDR3 consists of 15 residues. The CDR3 loop is CASSWDRVVVGELFF. The CDR3 DNA reads TGCGCCAGCAGCTGGGACAGGGTAGTGGTCGGGGAGCTGTTTTTT.

This clone was observed a handful of times. The chain carries TRBV5-6 and TRBJ2-5; 8 bases align to TRBD1. V trimming: 3 bases; J trimming: 5 bases; junction bases outside the gene matches: 6. Germline CDR1 reads SGHDT; CDR2 reads YYEEEE. This CDR3 comprises 14 residues. The CDR3 protein is CASSSQGGGETQYF. In DNA form, the CDR3 reads TGTGCCAGCAGCTCACAGGGGGGCGGGGAGACCCAGTACTTC.

The V gene is TRBV9, the J gene TRBJ2-7; TRBD1 matches 10 bases. The germline CDR1 and CDR2 sequences are SGDLS and YYNGEE. Losses at the gene ends were 3 bases for V and 6 bases for J; bases not matched to a gene: 6. The CDR3 is 14 residues long. The CDR3, as DNA: TGTGCCAGCAGCGCCGGGACAGGGGTGTCCGAGCAGTACTTC. It specifies CASSAGTGVSEQYF.

The rearrangement joins TRBV5-1 to TRBJ2-7, with 8 bases identical to TRBD2. CDR1 and CDR2 (germline): SGHRS, YFSETQ. This CDR3 spans 15 amino acids. V shed 0 bases, J shed 7 bases, and the junction held 9 bases outside the gene matches. CDR3 amino acids: CASSLDPGGATEQYF. CDR3 DNA: TGCGCCAGCAGCTTGGACCCGGGAGGGGCTACGGAGCAGTACTTC.

The chain combines TRBV2 with TRBJ1-1, with TRBD1 as a possible D gene (5 bases). CDR1 is SNHLY, CDR2 FYNNEI, per germline. V lost 3 bases and J 4 bases, leaving 15 bases between the germline ends. The CDR3 sequence is 15 residues long. The CDR3 spells CASSDDEQASTEAFF. The CDR3 DNA reads TGTGCCAGCAGTGACGACGAACAGGCGAGCACTGAAGCTTTCTTT.

The chain links TRBV29-1 to TRBJ2-5, with 12 bases identical to TRBD2. This CDR3 is built from 18 residues. From germline, CDR1 is SQVTM and CDR2 ANQGSEA. After removal of 0 bases from V and 5 bases from J, the junction contained 13 bases not matched to a gene. The CDR3 is CSVEDPLLAGGEGETQYF. The CDR3 region has the DNA TGCAGCGTTGAAGATCCCCTGCTAGCGGGAGGGGAGGGGGAGACCCAGTACTTC. Together with reference TRBV29-1 and TRBJ2-5, the CDR3 gives the full variable domain: SAVISQKPSRDICQRGTSLTIQCQVDSQVTMMFWYRQQPGQSLTLIATANQGSEATYESGFVIDKFPISRPNLTFSTLTVSNMSPEDSSIYLCSVEDPLLAGGEGETQYFGPGTRLLVL.

This clone was recorded once. The genes are TRBV7-9 and TRBJ2-7; possible D gene TRBD2, 5 bases. Looked up from germline, CDR1 is SEHNR and CDR2 is FQNEAQ (reference sequence). Between the trimmed V and J ends, which lost 7 bases and 2 bases, there was a span of 15 bases. There are 14 residues in the CDR3. The CDR3 bases are TGTGCCAGCAACCGACGGGGTGGACCCTACGAGCAGTACTTC. This encodes CASNRRGGPYEQYF.

The chain employs TRBV2 and TRBJ2-2; TRBD2 might be the D (5 bases). The V gene lost 1 base and the J gene lost 9 bases, with 15 bases spanning the gap. The CDR3 length is 15 residues. Germline CDR1 and CDR2: SNHLY and FYNNEI. The CDR3 sequence is CASSEGSLAYRELFF. The CDR3 nucleotides are TGTGCCAGCAGTGAAGGCTCCCTAGCTTACCGGGAGCTGTTTTTT. Combining the CDR3 with reference TRBV2 and TRBJ2-2 gives the whole variable domain EPEVTQTPSHQVTQMGQEVILRCVPISNHLYFYWYRQILGQKVEFLVSFYNNEISEKSEIFDDQFSVERPDGSNFTLKIRSTKLEDSAMYFCASSEGSLAYRELFFGEGSRLTVL.

The chain carries TRBV3-1 (or the pseudogene TRBV3-2) and TRBJ2-7; 7 bases match TRBD1. The germline gives CDR1 LGHDT, CDR2 YNNKEL (reference sequence). The CDR3 is made up of 15 amino acids. V shed 1 base, J shed 3 bases, and the junction held 6 bases outside the gene matches. Here the CDR3 reads CASSQVGTVHYEQYF. The CDR3 DNA follows: TGTGCCAGCAGCCAAGTAGGGACAGTCCACTACGAGCAGTACTTC.

The gene calls are TRBV2 and TRBJ2-1, with 9 bases fitting TRBD2. The CDR3 sequence is 15 residues long. In germline, CDR1 is SNHLY, CDR2 FYNNEI. Trimming took 4 bases from V and 2 from J; bases not matched to a gene: 3. In nucleotides, the CDR3 is TGTGCCAGCAGTGTTTTAGCGGGGGCCTACAATGAGCAGTTCTTC. It specifies CASSVLAGAYNEQFF.

The chain uses TRBV18 and TRBJ2-1; TRBD2 agrees at 12 bases. The germline V gene has CDR1 KGHSH and CDR2 LQKENI. V shed 3 bases and J 7 bases; nucleotides not matched to a gene: 7. CDR3 length: 16 residues. The CDR3 sequence is CASSPTSGRSGNEQFF. In DNA, the CDR3 is TGTGCCAGCTCACCCACTAGCGGGAGGTCGGGAAATGAGCAGTTCTTC.

This clone was observed a single time. This sequence joins TRBV9 and TRBJ2-2; no firm D call. This CDR3 comprises 13 residues. The V gene lost 0 bases and the J gene lost 6 bases, with 6 bases spanning the gap. Germline V gives CDR1 SGDLS, CDR2 YYNGEE. CDR3 loop: CASSVAFAGELFF. The CDR3 coding sequence is TGTGCCAGCAGCGTAGCTTTCGCCGGGGAGCTGTTTTTT.

The rearrangement uses TRBV6-6 and TRBJ2-1; D ambiguous. Germline V lookup: CDR1 MNHNY, CDR2 SVGAGI (reference sequence). With 2 bases removed from V and 0 bases from J, the gap between germline ends came to 8 bases. This CDR3 has 15 residues. This CDR3 reads CASSYKRSSYNEQFF. In DNA form, the CDR3 reads TGTGCCAGCAGTTACAAAAGGAGCTCCTACAATGAGCAGTTCTTC.

This chain uses TRBV7-6 with TRBJ2-7; tentatively, D is TRBD2 (5 bases). Trimming cost V 3 bases and J 1 base, with 10 bases left between them. Germline CDR1 is SGHVS and CDR2 is FNYEAQ. CDR3 length: 14 residues. The CDR3 is CASSFRRTSYEQYF. CDR3 DNA: TGTGCCAGCAGCTTCAGGCGGACTTCCTACGAGCAGTACTTC. Combining the CDR3 with reference TRBV7-6 and TRBJ2-7 gives the whole variable domain GAGVSQSPRYKVTKRGQDVALRCDPISGHVSLYWYRQALGQGPEFLTYFNYEAQQDKSGLPNDRFSAERPEGSISTLTIQRTEQRDSAMYRCASSFRRTSYEQYFGPGTRLTVT.

The rearrangement links TRBV7-9 to TRBJ2-5; TRBD1 matches 8 bases. J gave up 4 bases and V 5 bases, and 9 bases lay outside the gene matches. The germline V gene has CDR1 SEHNR and CDR2 FQNEAQ (reference sequence). The CDR3 is 15 amino acids. CDR3 nucleotide sequence: TGTGCCAGCAGCCTCCCCGGGACAGGTTCAGAGACCCAGTACTTC. It is translated as CASSLPGTGSETQYF. Looking up the rest from reference TRBV7-9 and TRBJ2-5 gives the full variable domain: DTGVSQNPRHKITKRGQNVTFRCDPISEHNRLYWYRQTLGQGPEFLTYFQNEAQLEKSRLLSDRFSAERPKGSFSTLEIQRTEQGDSAMYLCASSLPGTGSETQYFGPGTRLLVL.

The rearrangement joins TRBV29-1 to TRBJ1-5; possible D gene TRBD1, 5 bases. CDR3 length: 13 residues. The germline CDR1 and CDR2 sequences are SQVTM and ANQGSEA. V lost 4 bases and J 7 bases, leaving 14 bases between the germline ends. CDR3 sequence: CSVGVQEGQPQHF. DNA of the CDR3: TGCAGCGTTGGGGTACAGGAGGGCCAGCCCCAGCATTTT.

The chain links TRBV9 to TRBJ1-1, with 11 bases that match TRBD1. Germline V gives CDR1 SGDLS, CDR2 YYNGEE. The V and J ends lost 0 bases and 4 bases, in that order; junction bases with no gene match: 2. The CDR3 consists of 15 residues. The DNA for the CDR3 is TGTGCCAGCAGCGTAGTGGGGACAGGGGGCACTGAAGCTTTCTTT. Protein product: CASSVVGTGGTEAFF.

V is TRBV6-5 and J is TRBJ2-6; no reliable D call. The germline CDR1 and CDR2 sequences are MNHEY and SVGAGI. The CDR3 is made up of 15 amino acids. Trimming removed 2 bases at V and 1 base at J, with 6 bases between. CDR3 sequence (DNA): TGTGCCAGCAGTTACGACGGGTCTGGGGCCAACGTCCTGACTTTC. Amino acid sequence: CASSYDGSGANVLTF.

The chain combines TRBV18 with TRBJ1-1; no clear D gene. Trimming took off 4 bases at V and 3 bases at J, with 9 bases between the two ends. This CDR3 spans 13 amino acids. Germline-derived CDR1 and CDR2 are KGHSH and LQKENI. CDR3 in amino acids: CASSRLEDTEAFF. The CDR3 bases are TGTGCCAGCTCACGACTAGAGGACACTGAAGCTTTCTTT. The variable domain in full, with the rest retrieved from reference TRBV18 and TRBJ1-1, is NAGVMQNPRHLVRRRGQEARLRCSPMKGHSHVYWYRQLPEEGLKFMVYLQKENIIDESGMPKERFSAEFPKEGPSILRIQQVVRGDSAAYFCASSRLEDTEAFFGQGTRLTVV.

The V gene is TRBV7-9, the J gene TRBJ1-4, with 8 positions matching TRBD1. The germline CDR1 and CDR2 sequences are SEHNR and FQNEAQ (reference sequence). The CDR3 loop spans 16 amino acids. V shed 1 base and J 6 bases; nucleotides not matched to a gene: 7. CDR3 amino acids: CASSLVGTGGDEKLFF. DNA of the CDR3: TGTGCCAGCAGCTTAGTCGGTACAGGGGGGGATGAAAAACTGTTTTTT.